This TCR beta chain originates from a study of naive and memory T cell subsets. For this clonotype: One end of the junction does not line up with germline, which may come from a read error.

From the second PCR step, alpha and beta chains were amplified apart. CMV status came from CD4+ IFNgamma after overnight CMV lysate stimulation. Effector memory cells were sorted as CD45RA-CD27-, EMRA cells as CD45RA+CD27-. Two oligonucleotides, mixed equimolar, formed the beta constant-region primer covering TRBC1 and TRBC2. Nested alpha and beta constant-region primers with the SP2 primer drove four PCR rounds on ligated cDNA. One entry per CDR3 protein results from TCRdb running MiXCR on the UMI-ligation and nested PCR reads. The data hold 9,500 to 10,000 distinct CDR3 sequences, with around 5.4% observed a single time. The CDR3 contains 15 residues. CDR1 MNHEY and CDR2 SMNVEV come from the germline V gene (reference sequence).

The chain has TRBV27 and TRBJ2-7; D perhaps matches TRBD2 (6 bases). Sequences were obtained from CD4+ TEMRA cells from blood. Subset meaning: effector memory re-expressing CD45RA, CD45RA+ CD27-. This sequence originates from a human donor in good health. CDR3 protein: CASSFGTLSSYERYF. The CDR3 coding sequence is TGTGCCAGCAGTTTTGGGACTTTAAGCTCCTACGAGCGGTACTTC.